The 16 T cell receptor beta chains listed next were all sequenced from one sample in a study of T-cell reconstitution after alpha-beta-depleted transplantation in children. The TCRbeta library incorporated unique molecular identifiers. TCRdb fed the PCR reads into MiXCR, producing one record per CDR3 protein. The repertoire has hundreds of thousands of distinct CDR3 sequences, over 10% of them found once; the top ten carry around 2%. Here the sequenced sample was PBMCs, mostly from graft donor cells, taken 360 days after TCRalphabeta/CD19-depleted stem cell transplant. The receptors shown here come from a male patient younger than 18 who had a stem cell transplant for acute myeloid leukemia, so the T cells may come from the graft donor.

The chain recombines TRBV14 with TRBJ2-5; tentatively, D is TRBD1 or TRBD2 (6 bases each). This CDR3 spans 15 amino acids. The V and J ends lost 0 bases and 7 bases respectively, with 15 bases between them. The germline gives CDR1 SGHDN, CDR2 FVKESK. The CDR3 DNA sequence: TGTGCCAGCAGCCAAGATCGGGGGCCCGCGCGGACCCAGTACTTC. This gives the protein CASSQDRGPARTQYF.

A few counts support this clonotype. The chain recombines TRBV27 with TRBJ2-4, with 11 bases matching TRBD2. The CDR3 contains 14 residues. Germline CDR1 MNHEY, CDR2 SMNVEV (reference sequence). Trimming at V came to 6 bases and at J to 9 bases, leaving 7 bases not matched to a gene. This chain's CDR3 is CASRLAGAPSIQYF. The CDR3 coding sequence is TGTGCCAGCAGACTAGCGGGGGCCCCGAGCATTCAGTACTTC.

This clonotype occurred many times. The V and J genes are TRBV5-1 and TRBJ2-1; the D gene is possibly TRBD2 (6 bases). The CDR3 is made up of 14 amino acids. Germline CDR1 reads SGHRS; CDR2 reads YFSETQ. V was clipped by 2 bases and J by 2 bases, with 8 bases between them. CDR3 residues: CASSFGTAYNEQFF. CDR3 sequence (DNA): TGCGCCAGCAGCTTCGGGACTGCCTACAATGAGCAGTTCTTC.

This chain joins TRBV19 and TRBJ1-1; TRBD1 aligns across 8 bases. The CDR3 is made up of 13 amino acids. Germline V gene lookup returns CDR1 LNHDA and CDR2 SQIVND (reference sequence). Trimming cost V 1 base and J 7 bases; bases outside gene matches: 2. The CDR3 region has the DNA TGTGCCAGTAGTATAGTTGGACAGGGTGAAGCTTTCTTT. This gives the protein CASSIVGQGEAFF.

This clonotype was observed a few times. This chain connects TRBV7-3 to TRBJ2-1, with no clear D. Per germline, CDR1 SGHTA and CDR2 FQGTGA. Trimming shortened V by 5 bases and J by 0 bases, and 5 bases separated the two germline ends. This CDR3 has 13 amino acids. CDR3 DNA sequence: TGTGCCAGCAGCAAGAGCTCCTACAATGAGCAGTTCTTC. It yields the protein CASSKSSYNEQFF.

This clonotype has ten or more counts. The CDR3 region is CASSPVRDEQFF. CDR3 DNA: TGCGCCAGCAGCCCAGTGCGCGATGAGCAGTTCTTC. This chain uses TRBV5-1 with TRBJ2-1; D gene uncertain. CDR3 length: 12 residues. Trimming took 4 bases from V and 8 from J, leaving 10 bases between them. Germline loops: CDR1 SGHRS, CDR2 YFSETQ.

This clonotype was seen ten or more times. This chain joins TRBV4-3 and TRBJ2-1; TRBD2 matches 9 bases. The CDR3 is 19 amino acids. J was trimmed by 6 bases and V by 0 bases; bases with no gene match: 15. CDR1 is LGHNA, CDR2 YSLEER, per germline. CDR3 nucleotide sequence: TGCGCCAGCAGCCAAGATCAGGAAAAAAGCGGGAGGTCTGGCAATGAGCAGTTCTTC. This encodes CASSQDQEKSGRSGNEQFF.

This chain uses TRBV5-6 with TRBJ2-7; TRBD2 aligns across 8 bases. Germline V gene sequence: CDR1 SGHDT, CDR2 YYEEEE. V lost 2 bases, J lost 2 bases, and 6 bases stayed unmatched. The CDR3 sequence is 15 residues long. The CDR3 DNA sequence: TGTGCCAGCAGCTTCGGACTAGCAGACGCCTACGAGCAGTACTTC. Amino acid sequence: CASSFGLADAYEQYF.

This clonotype was picked up many times. This rearrangement joins TRBV20-1 to TRBJ2-7; TRBD1 aligns across 9 bases. J lost 3 bases, V lost 7 bases, and 7 bases had no gene match. There are 13 residues in the CDR3. Germline V gives CDR1 DFQATT, CDR2 SNEGSKA (reference sequence). DNA for the CDR3: TGCAGTGGTGGTGGGGACAGGGACTACGAGCAGTACTTC. This encodes CSGGGDRDYEQYF.

This clonotype was observed a few times. The V call is TRBV20-1, the J call TRBJ1-3, with D unclear. CDR1 DFQATT and CDR2 SNEGSKA come from the germline V gene (reference sequence). CDR3 size: 11 residues. The V end lost 1 base, the J end lost 7 bases, and 5 bases lay between the germline ends. Here the CDR3 reads CSARGQNTIYF. Written as DNA, the CDR3 is TGCAGTGCTAGAGGTCAGAACACCATATATTTT.

DNA of the CDR3: TGCAGTGCTAGAAAGGGGACAGGAACACAAGAGACCCAGTACTTC. Its protein product is CSARKGTGTQETQYF. The chain links TRBV20-1 to TRBJ2-5; 8 bases map to TRBD1. The CDR3 runs 15 residues. The junction had 7 bases not matched to a gene; V was cut back by 2 bases and J by 2 bases. Germline values: CDR1 DFQATT, CDR2 SNEGSKA (reference sequence).

In its sample, this clonotype was seen many times. The chain is built from TRBV28 and TRBJ2-7; 13 bases fit TRBD2. This CDR3 has 18 residues. CDR1 and CDR2 (germline): MDHEN, SYDVKM. V gave up 3 bases and J gave up 3 bases; unmatched junction bases: 11. CDR3 nucleotides: TGTGCCAGCAGTTTGAGACCTGGACTAGCGGGAGTTGGCTACGAGCAGTACTTC. It yields the protein CASSLRPGLAGVGYEQYF.

The table lists this clonotype with a few counts. This rearrangement joins TRBV5-1 to TRBJ2-5; 14 bases are shared with TRBD2. Germline V gene data show CDR1 as SGHRS and CDR2 as YFSETQ. The CDR3 is 15 residues long. V was clipped by 4 bases and J by 7 bases; unmatched bases: 6. CDR3 bases: TGCGCCAGCAGCCTGGGACTAGCGGGAGTGGGGACCCAGTACTTC. Its translation is CASSLGLAGVGTQYF. Looking up the rest from reference TRBV5-1 and TRBJ2-5 gives the full variable domain: KAGVTQTPRYLIKTRGQQVTLSCSPISGHRSVSWYQQTPGQGLQFLFEYFSETQRNKGNFPGRFSGRQFSNSRSEMNVSTLELGDSALYLCASSLGLAGVGTQYFGPGTRLLVL.

With regard to this clonotype: The final CDR3 position lacks the conserved phenylalanine or tryptophan, pointing to a likely read error. The CDR3 DNA reads TGTGCCAGTAGTATGGGGGGATCTCAGTACACTGAAGCTTTCTCT. Translated: CASSMGGSQYTEAFS. V usage is TRBV19 and J usage is TRBJ1-1, with D possibly being TRBD1 (5 bases). Germline V gene lookup returns CDR1 LNHDA and CDR2 SQIVND (reference sequence). The CDR3 runs to 15 residues. Trimming stripped 3 bases from V and 3 bases from J, with 14 bases between.

The gene calls are TRBV6-1 and TRBJ1-5, with a weak D call TRBD1 (6 bases). V was trimmed by 5 bases and J by 3 bases, leaving 17 bases between them. This CDR3 has 16 residues. Germline V gene lookup returns CDR1 MNHNS and CDR2 SASEGT. CDR3 bases: TGTGCCAGCAGTCTTCTGGCAGGGGCATACAATCAGCCCCAGCATTTT. Its protein product is CASSLLAGAYNQPQHF.

This clonotype was seen a handful of times. V gene TRBV10-3 combines with J gene TRBJ1-1; 7 positions match TRBD1. Per germline, CDR1 ENHRY and CDR2 SYGVKD. V shed 5 bases and J 0 bases; nucleotides not matched to a gene: 6. The CDR3 contains 15 residues. The CDR3 spells CAISLRTGLNTEAFF. CDR3 nucleotides: TGTGCCATCAGTCTACGGACAGGTTTGAACACTGAAGCTTTCTTT.